This is a list of T cell receptor beta chains from one sample in a study of T cells in Graves' hyperthyroidism and ophthalmopathy. TCRdb re-called the multiplex PCR reads through MiXCR, storing one row per CDR3 protein. The table lists about 640,000 distinct CDR3 sequences, around 20% of them singletons. Sequenced material: blood. Receptors were obtained from a man aged 25-45 years with Graves' ophthalmopathy. CDR3s include the opening cysteine and the closing phenylalanine or tryptophan. D genes are given only for firm matches. A clone size is listed for some rows: how often the clone was seen (once, few, many), or a class if it is expanded.

. TRBJ2-7 TRBV27 . TGTGCCAGCAGTCCGCGTAAAGAGCAGTACTTC CASSPRKEQYF
few TRBJ2-7 TRBV4-2 . TGTGCCAGCAGCCAAGATAGTGGGCAAGCCTACGAGCAGTACTTC CASSQDSGQAYEQYF
few TRBJ2-7 TRBV7-8 . TGTGCCAGCAGCTTAGGCCCGGCGGGGTCCTACGAGCAGTACTTC CASSLGPAGSYEQYF
few TRBJ1-5 TRBV12-5 . TGTGCTAGTGGTGAGGGGCTCAATCAGCCCCAGCATTTT CASGEGLNQPQHF
many TRBJ2-2 TRBV20-1 . TGCAGTGCTAGAGGCGGGCGGGAAGCGGCGAACACCGGGGAGCTGTTTTTT CSARGGREAANTGELFF
many TRBJ2-7 TRBV2 TRBD2 TGTGCCAGCAGTGAAAGTGGGACTAGCGGCTACGAGCAGTACTTC CASSESGTSGYEQYF
. TRBJ1-2 TRBV20-1 TRBD1 TGCAGTGCTAGCACAGGGGCTTATGGCTACACCTTC CSASTGAYGYTF
many TRBJ2-3 TRBV11-2 . TGTGCCAGCAGCTTAGATCATACACGCACAGATACGCAGTATTTT CASSLDHTRTDTQYF
many TRBJ1-1 TRBV5-8 TRBD1 TGTGCCAGCAGCGCTCGACAGGGAGAAGCTTTCTTT CASSARQGEAFF
few TRBJ2-1 TRBV11-3 . TGTACCAGCAGCTTATCCGACAGACAGCAGTTCTTC CTSSLSDRQQFF
. TRBJ2-5 TRBV2 . TGTGCCAGCAGGGGGGGACAGCAAGAGACCCAGTACTTC CASRGGQQETQYF
many TRBJ2-5 TRBV10-3 . TGTGCCATCAGTAACCCCGAAAAAGAGACCCAGTACTTC CAISNPEKETQYF
. TRBJ2-6 TRBV28 TRBD1 TGTGCCAGCTCAGTTTCGTTGACAGGGCCAACTCTCCTGACTTTC CASSVSLTGPTLLTF
few TRBJ2-2 TRBV28 . TGTGCCAGCACCCCCCCCGGCACCGGGGAGCTGTTTTTT CASTPPGTGELFF
many TRBJ2-7 TRBV20-1 . TGCAGTGCTAGAGATCGCCAGGGGCCCTACGAGCAGTACTTC CSARDRQGPYEQYF
many TRBJ2-3 TRBV2 . TGTGCCGGCCGGCGCGGGAGCACAGATACGCAGTATTTT CAGRRGSTDTQYF
few TRBJ2-2 TRBV4-1 TRBD1 TGCGCCAGCAGCACGGGGACAGGCGGGGAGCTGTTTTTT CASSTGTGGELFF
few TRBJ2-4 TRBV28 . TGTGCCAGCAGTAAAAACATTCAGTACTTC CASSKNIQYF
many TRBJ2-3 TRBV11-2 . TGTGCCAGCAGCTTAGATCTTGGCAGGGGCACAGATACGCAGTATTTT CASSLDLGRGTDTQYF
. TRBJ2-7 TRBV7-9 TRBD1 TGTGCCAGCACTTTGCCGGGACAGGGCTACGAGCAGTACTTC CASTLPGQGYEQYF
. TRBJ1-4 TRBV7-9 . TGTGCCAGCAGCCTCGGACAAGTTGGAGGAAAACTGTTTTTT CASSLGQVGGKLFF
. TRBJ2-1 TRBV10-2 . TGCGCCAGCAGGGACCAGGGGACATTTGGTGAGCAGTTCTTC CASRDQGTFGEQFF
many TRBJ2-7 TRBV28 TRBD1 TGTGCCAGCAGTCACCCACCGGGACAGGGGGCCTACGAGCAGTACTTC CASSHPPGQGAYEQYF
many TRBJ2-7 TRBV28 TRBD2 TGTGCCAGCAGTTCGACTAGCGGTCCCTACGAGCAGTACTTC CASSSTSGPYEQYF
many TRBJ2-7 TRBV5-1 . TGCGCCAGCAGCTTGAGGACCGAGGGCGAGCAGTACTTC CASSLRTEGEQYF
. TRBJ2-7 TRBV3-1 . TGTGCCAGCAGCCAAGGGCCTGCCAGTTCCTACGAGCAGTACTTC CASSQGPASSYEQYF
. TRBJ2-1 TRBV30 TRBD1 TGTGCCTGGAGTCCTCCGGACAGGGGTGCGGGTGAGCAGTTCTTC CAWSPPDRGAGEQFF
. TRBJ2-7 TRBV5-1 TRBD2 TGCGCCAGCAGTTTTGGCGCGGGAGAGGTTTACGAGCAGTACTTC CASSFGAGEVYEQYF
few TRBJ2-3 TRBV28 . TGTGCCAGCAGTCTACTGTCCCCCTTGGATACGCAGTATTTT CASSLLSPLDTQYF
. TRBJ1-1 TRBV6-1 . TGTGCCAGCAGTGCTACGAAGGACGCTGAAGCTTTCTTT CASSATKDAEAFF
few TRBJ2-7 TRBV20-1 . TGCAGTGCCAACGCCAGGACCGGATTTTCCTACGAGCAGTACTTC CSANARTGFSYEQYF
. TRBJ2-1 TRBV14 TRBD2 TGTGCCAGCAGCCAGGGGATGGGACTAGCGGGAGACCATGAGCAGTTCTTC CASSQGMGLAGDHEQFF
many TRBJ2-7 TRBV12-3/TRBV12-4 TRBD1 TGTGCCAGCAGTTCCTCCTACGGGACAGGGTCCTACGAGCAGTACTTC CASSSSYGTGSYEQYF
few TRBJ2-2 TRBV11-2 . TGTGCCAGCAGCTTAGTGCGAGGGAACATAAACACCGGGGAGCTGTTTTTT CASSLVRGNINTGELFF
many TRBJ2-1 TRBV28 TRBD2 TGTGCCAGCACGTCCCTAGCGGGAGCTAGGAATGAGCAGTTCTTC CASTSLAGARNEQFF
many TRBJ1-1 TRBV7-3 . TGTGCCAGCAGCTTATACGGGAGCACTGAAGCTTTCTTT CASSLYGSTEAFF
many TRBJ2-3 TRBV9 . TGTGCCAGCAGCCGCCTGACAGATACGCAGTATTTT CASSRLTDTQYF
many TRBJ1-4 TRBV3-1 . TGTGCCAGCAGCCAAGCAAGTTCGGAACTGTTTTTT CASSQASSELFF
. TRBJ2-3 TRBV18 . TGTGCCAGCTCCCAGGCGCAGGCCCGCACAGATACGCAGTATTTT CASSQAQARTDTQYF